This T cell receptor (beta chain) was identified during a study of a mutant IDH1 vaccine in newly diagnosed glioma. In the study overall: Vaccines were first given 4-6 weeks after radiotherapy alone, or with temozolomide cycles. The therapy given earlier, which was standard therapy, consisted of radiotherapy, temozolomide, or both, and most of the patients received both. Whole-study results and caveats: There were vaccine-induced immune responses in 90% to 95% of the patients. With respect to changes in top peripheral T cell clonotypes, pseudoprogression seemed unrelated.

Clones were read by immunoSEQ multiplex PCR, and TCRdb kept only the in-frame ones, dropping some. Of some 60,000 clones listed, 84% are singletons. Indicated time point: week 11, during vaccination. One vaccine dose held 300 ug of mutant IDH1 20-mer peptide and came with topical imiquimod. V dropped 4 bases and J dropped 4 bases, with 13 bases sitting between them. The length of the CDR3 is 15 residues. Looked up from germline, CDR1 is SGHTA and CDR2 is FQGNSA. Worth noting for this clone: What it binds is unknown.

J is TRBJ2-2 and V is TRBV7-2, with a tentative D call TRBD2 (7 bases). Sequenced material: PBMCs, taken from a glioma patient whose treatment included an IDH1 peptide vaccine. This sequence was found in a man aged 30 to 45 with glioma. The CDR3 loop is CASSSTGRGTGELFF. Written as DNA, the CDR3 is TGTGCCAGCAGCTCCACAGGGAGGGGCACCGGGGAGCTGTTTTTT.